Listed here are 22 T cell receptor beta chains from one sample, sequenced in a study of T cells expressing NK-cell markers. TCRdb reprocessed the 5' RACE reads, with one entry per CDR3 protein and no DNA. This specimen shows about 150,000 distinct CDR3 sequences; the ten leading clones hold roughly a third. Material: blood T cells: a sorted CD56 or NKG2C T cell subset, CD4+ or CD8+ T cells, or bulk PBMC T cells (not recorded which). All receptors come from a woman aged 45-65 years in good health.

The V call is TRBV19, the J call TRBJ2-7; as DNA is missing, the TRBD2 call by TCRdb cannot be tested. This CDR3 has 13 residues. Germline CDR1 and CDR2: LNHDA and SQIVND (reference sequence). The CDR3 here is CASSIGESNEQYF.

J is TRBJ2-3 and V is TRBV13. This CDR3 comprises 13 residues. From germline, CDR1 is PRHDT and CDR2 FYEKMQ (reference sequence). The CDR3 spells CASSLPAADTQYF.

V usage is TRBV30 and J usage is TRBJ1-2. The CDR3 has 13 amino acids. Germline V gives CDR1 GTSNPN, CDR2 SVGIG (reference sequence). The CDR3 sequence: CAWSPGSNYGYTF.

The rearrangement joins TRBV7-7 to TRBJ2-2. CDR3 length: 16 amino acids. Per the germline V gene, CDR1 is SSHAT and CDR2 is FNYEAQ (reference sequence). Here the CDR3 reads CASSRSGPTGTGELFF.

The V gene is TRBV7-9, the J gene TRBJ2-1; absent DNA, TCRdb's TRBD1 call cannot be checked. The CDR3 runs 16 residues. Germline V gene sequence: CDR1 SEHNR, CDR2 FQNEAQ (reference sequence). CDR3 in amino acids: CASSQEEARSYNEQFF. The whole variable domain, filled in from reference TRBV7-9 and TRBJ2-1, reads DTGVSQNPRHKITKRGQNVTFRCDPISEHNRLYWYRQTLGQGPEFLTYFQNEAQLEKSRLLSDRFSAERPKGSFSTLEIQRTEQGDSAMYLCASSQEEARSYNEQFFGPGTRLTVL.

The chain couples TRBV7-9 to TRBJ2-1; there is no DNA to check the TCRdb D call of TRBD1. The CDR3 contains 12 residues. CDR1 is SEHNR and CDR2 is FQNEAQ in the germline V gene (reference sequence). CDR3 region: CASSPYWGEQFF.

The rearrangement joins TRBV7-8 to TRBJ2-1. Germline lookup yields CDR1 SGHVS and CDR2 FQNEAQ. The CDR3 totals 14 residues. CDR3 sequence reads: CASSLDLAGDEQFF. Based on the CDR3 plus reference TRBV7-8 and TRBJ2-1, the full variable domain is GAGVSQSPRYKVAKRGQDVALRCDPISGHVSLFWYQQALGQGPEFLTYFQNEAQLDKSGLPSDRFFAERPEGSVSTLKIQRTQQEDSAVYLCASSLDLAGDEQFFGPGTRLTVL.

The J gene is TRBJ2-2, the V gene TRBV5-1; lacking DNA, the TRBD1 call made by TCRdb goes unchecked. This CDR3 is 15 amino acids long. CDR1 is SGHRS and CDR2 is YFSETQ in the germline V gene. The CDR3 here is CASSLSTGGTGELFF.

This chain connects TRBV24-1 to TRBJ1-1; TCRdb's assignment of TRBD1 cannot be checked, as there is no DNA. Per germline, CDR1 KGHDR and CDR2 SFDVKD. The CDR3 length is 13 residues. The CDR3 sequence is CATSSGENTEAFF.

This chain's CDR3 is CASSQPRDFPKTQYF. V usage is TRBV4-1 and J usage is TRBJ2-5; without DNA, the TCRdb call of TRBD2 cannot be checked. Germline V gives CDR1 MGHRA, CDR2 YSYEKL. CDR3 size: 15 residues.

The V and J genes are TRBV7-9 and TRBJ2-3; the TRBD2 assignment by TCRdb is unverifiable without DNA. The CDR3 loop spans 15 amino acids. Germline assignment: CDR1 SEHNR and CDR2 FQNEAQ (reference sequence). The CDR3 sequence: CASSGTSGGTDTQYF.

V and J are TRBV7-9 and TRBJ1-1; the D gene TCRdb calls, TRBD1, cannot be checked with no DNA. CDR1 SEHNR and CDR2 FQNEAQ come from the germline V gene (reference sequence). This CDR3 contains 15 residues. The CDR3 here is CASRSRERMNTEAFF. Together with reference TRBV7-9 and TRBJ1-1, the CDR3 gives the full variable domain: DTGVSQNPRHKITKRGQNVTFRCDPISEHNRLYWYRQTLGQGPEFLTYFQNEAQLEKSRLLSDRFSAERPKGSFSTLEIQRTEQGDSAMYLCASRSRERMNTEAFFGQGTRLTVV.

The gene calls are TRBV30 and TRBJ2-3. The CDR3 runs to 14 residues. Germline loops: CDR1 GTSNPN, CDR2 SVGIG (reference sequence). The CDR3 loop reads CAWSEASSTDTQYF.

Here the CDR3 reads CASSISGRALDTQYF. The rearrangement joins TRBV5-1 to TRBJ2-3; no DNA is available, so the TRBD2 call from TCRdb remains unchecked. Germline V CDR1 and CDR2: SGHRS, YFSETQ. This CDR3 region has 15 residues.

This chain joins TRBV3-1 and TRBJ1-1; TCRdb lists TRBD1, though no DNA is available to test this call. CDR3 length: 14 amino acids. Germline-derived CDR1 and CDR2 are LGHDT and YNNKEL (reference sequence). CDR3: CASSRTQGATEAFF.

The CDR3 here is CATIADFFNEQFF. This chain joins TRBV6-1 and TRBJ2-1; TCRdb lists TRBD2, though no DNA is available to test this call. This CDR3 has 13 residues. Germline V lookup: CDR1 MNHNS, CDR2 SASEGT.

The CDR3 spells CASSPSGRPTYRDNEQFF. The chain has TRBV9 and TRBJ2-1; TCRdb lists TRBD1, though no DNA is available to test this call. This CDR3 has 18 amino acids. Looked up from germline, CDR1 is SGDLS and CDR2 is YYNGEE.

This chain links TRBV29-1 with TRBJ2-1. The CDR3 runs 14 residues. Per germline, CDR1 SQVTM and CDR2 ANQGSEA. CDR3: CSFRTKSSYNEQFF.

J is TRBJ1-5 and V is TRBV12-3 or TRBV12-4; TCRdb lists TRBD1, though no DNA is available to test this call. CDR3 length: 12 residues. This chain's CDR3 is CASSLSREPQHF.

V and J are TRBV11-3 and TRBJ2-7. The CDR3 spans 15 residues. Germline V gives CDR1 SGHNT, CDR2 YENEEA. The CDR3 sequence: CASSDRRTSSYEQYF.

The CDR3 loop reads CASSLGTYTGELFF. This chain joins TRBV7-7 and TRBJ2-2. This CDR3 is built from 14 residues. Per the germline V gene, CDR1 is SSHAT and CDR2 is FNYEAQ (reference sequence).

J is TRBJ2-7 and V is TRBV16; the D gene TCRdb calls, TRBD2, cannot be checked with no DNA. CDR1 and CDR2 (germline): KGHSY, FQNENV. This CDR3 region has 15 residues. CDR3 sequence: CASSHGTSGYYEQYF.